The TCR beta chain under discussion was sequenced for a study of siplizumab effects on memory and regulatory T cells. For this clone: Its matching antigen is unknown.

The method was immunoSEQ multiplex PCR; TCRdb's version includes in-frame clones alone and lacks a portion of them. The data show approximately 100,000 clones, with roughly 94% seen just once and around 0.73% held by the top ten. V lost 5 bases to trimming and J lost 4 bases, with 11 bases between them. The germline V gene has CDR1 ENHRY and CDR2 SYGVKD. The CDR3 length is 13 residues. Regarding the study as a whole: Naive T cells appeared more varied than memory cells and looked like key alloresponse contributors.

The sequence was collected from a human donor in good health. The sequenced sample was Tregs sorted from blood. The chain is built from TRBV10-3 and TRBJ1-1; D possibly corresponds to TRBD1 (6 bases). CDR3 sequence reads: CAISRQESTEAFF. The CDR3 nucleotides are TGTGCCATCAGTCGACAGGAGAGCACTGAAGCTTTCTTT.